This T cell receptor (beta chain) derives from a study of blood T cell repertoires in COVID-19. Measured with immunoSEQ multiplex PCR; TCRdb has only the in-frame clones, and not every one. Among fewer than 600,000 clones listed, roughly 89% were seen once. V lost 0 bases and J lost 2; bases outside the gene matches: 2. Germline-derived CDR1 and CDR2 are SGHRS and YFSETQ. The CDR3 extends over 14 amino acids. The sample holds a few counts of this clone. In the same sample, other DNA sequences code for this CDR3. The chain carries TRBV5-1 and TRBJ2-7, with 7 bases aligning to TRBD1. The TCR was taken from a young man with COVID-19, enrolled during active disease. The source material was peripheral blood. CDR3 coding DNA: TGCGCCAGCAGCTTGGCACAGGGGACCTACGAGCAGTACTTC. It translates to CASSLAQGTYEQYF.